The 16 T cell receptor beta chains below come from one sample, sequenced in a study of Graves' ophthalmopathy and Graves' hyperthyroidism. Amplification of the TCR beta CDR3 regions used RNA transcripts (as template). The authors performed first-round RT-PCR with HTBI primers and then a second-round multiplex PCR. TCRdb processed the multiplex PCR reads anew with MiXCR; each CDR3 protein has one entry. Of approximately 480,000 distinct CDR3 sequences in the sample, approximately 15% were seen once. Material for sequencing was blood. The receptors were gathered from a woman aged 25 to 45 with Graves' ophthalmopathy.

This clonotype was seen ten or more times. The V gene is TRBV4-1, the J gene TRBJ2-2, with D unresolved. Germline CDR1 MGHRA, CDR2 YSYEKL. V lost 2 bases to trimming and J lost 2 bases, with 9 bases between them. The CDR3 totals 15 residues. The CDR3 DNA sequence: TGCGCCAGCAGCCAACGGAGCCTAAACACCGGGGAGCTGTTTTTT. Translated: CASSQRSLNTGELFF.

This clonotype was observed a handful of times. The gene calls are TRBV3-1 and TRBJ1-1; 7 positions agree with TRBD1. Germline CDR1 reads LGHDT; CDR2 reads YNNKEL (reference sequence). The CDR3 is 14 amino acids. V was clipped by 3 bases and J by 6 bases; unmatched bases: 7. CDR3 residues: CASSQDDRVSEAFF. Written as DNA, the CDR3 is TGTGCCAGCAGCCAGGACGACAGGGTCTCTGAAGCTTTCTTT.

This clonotype was seen ten or more times. At one end the junction does not follow the germline gene, possibly because of a read error. V is TRBV12-3 or TRBV12-4 and J is TRBJ2-5; D call uncertain. The CDR3 runs 11 residues. CDR3 nucleotides: TGTGCCTGCAGCTTCTCTGAGACCCAGTACTTC. Amino acid sequence: CACSFSETQYF.

This clonotype was observed a handful of times. The chain uses TRBV29-1 and TRBJ2-2; 8 bases are shared with TRBD2. This CDR3 spans 17 amino acids. Germline assignment: CDR1 SQVTM and CDR2 ANQGSEA. V was pared by 0 bases and J by 0 bases, with 6 bases of the junction left unmatched. CDR3 DNA: TGCAGCGTTGAAGATACGTCGCGGGAGGCGAACACCGGGGAGCTGTTTTTT. Residues: CSVEDTSREANTGELFF.

The table lists this clonotype with many counts. The J gene is TRBJ1-2, the V gene TRBV6-1; 8 bases are shared with TRBD1. This CDR3 comprises 12 residues. V shed 1 base, J shed 9 bases, and the junction held 1 base outside the gene matches. The germline gives CDR1 MNHNS, CDR2 SASEGT. The CDR3 DNA reads as TGTGCCAGCAGTGAAGGACAGGGGAGCTACACCTTC. Its translation is CASSEGQGSYTF.

This clonotype occurred many times. The chain employs TRBV20-1 and TRBJ2-7, with D perhaps TRBD2 (5 bases). The germline gives CDR1 DFQATT, CDR2 SNEGSKA (reference sequence). V shed 4 bases and J shed 6 bases, with 10 bases lying between them. The CDR3 loop spans 11 amino acids. Here the CDR3 reads CSATDLGEQYF. CDR3 DNA sequence: TGCAGTGCTACGGACTTGGGCGAGCAGTACTTC.

There are many counts of this clonotype. J is TRBJ2-5 and V is TRBV20-1; 8 nucleotides align to TRBD2. V was pared by 3 bases and J by 7 bases, with 13 bases of the junction left unmatched. The germline CDR1 and CDR2 sequences are DFQATT and SNEGSKA (reference sequence). The CDR3 is 15 amino acids. CDR3 sequence reads: CSARKGSGTPGTQYF. The CDR3 coding sequence is TGCAGTGCTAGGAAGGGTAGCGGGACCCCAGGGACCCAGTACTTC.

This clonotype was seen repeatedly, ten times or more. The chain is built from TRBV5-1 and TRBJ1-3; unclear D gene. The CDR3 is made up of 14 amino acids. V shed 3 bases and J shed 0 bases, with 7 bases lying between them. Germline CDR1 SGHRS, CDR2 YFSETQ. The CDR3 bases are TGCGCCAGCAGCTCGCCCTACTCTGGAAACACCATATATTTT. This sequence encodes CASSSPYSGNTIYF.

This clonotype was seen at least ten times. A single base separates this from a much larger clone, so it may be a read error. The chain carries TRBV6-5 and TRBJ2-5; no clear D. The CDR3 consists of 15 residues. Germline loops: CDR1 MNHEY, CDR2 SVGAGI. The CDR3 region is CASSYPPPPGETKYF. CDR3 bases: TGTGCCAGCAGTTACCCGCCGCCCCCCGGAGAGACCAAGTACTTC.

This clonotype has a count of ten or more. The rearrangement links TRBV2 to TRBJ1-5; tentatively, D is TRBD1 (5 bases). The CDR3 consists of 16 residues. The V and J ends lost 6 bases and 5 bases respectively, with 20 bases between them. CDR1 is SNHLY and CDR2 is FYNNEI in the germline V gene. The CDR3 protein is CASSPGEGRADQPQHF. DNA for the CDR3: TGTGCCAGCAGCCCCGGAGAGGGGAGGGCAGATCAGCCCCAGCATTTT.

The sample holds many counts of this clonotype. The V call is TRBV12-3 or TRBV12-4, the J call TRBJ1-5; 10 bases map to TRBD1. Trimming removed 7 bases from V and 7 bases from J; junction bases left unmatched: 13. This CDR3 comprises 16 residues. The CDR3 sequence: CASTFRDRGWLQPQHF. The CDR3 nucleotides read TGTGCCAGCACCTTCCGGGACAGGGGTTGGCTGCAGCCCCAGCATTTT.

This clonotype was detected many times. As DNA, the CDR3 is TGCAGTGCTAGGGACCAAGAGGAGCCGGCAGAGACCCAGTACTTC. It codes for CSARDQEEPAETQYF. This chain joins TRBV20-1 and TRBJ2-5; D not resolved. The germline V gene has CDR1 DFQATT and CDR2 SNEGSKA (reference sequence). The CDR3 runs 15 residues. Trimming stripped 3 bases from V and 4 bases from J, with 18 bases between.

The sample holds a few counts of this clonotype. This chain uses TRBV18 with TRBJ2-6; 9 nucleotides line up with TRBD1. Looked up from germline, CDR1 is KGHSH and CDR2 is LQKENI. Trimming removed 3 bases from V and 0 bases from J; junction bases left unmatched: 15. The CDR3 loop spans 21 amino acids. This CDR3 reads CASSPSVIVPGQGSGANVLTF. In nucleotides, the CDR3 is TGTGCCAGCTCACCTTCTGTAATCGTCCCGGGACAGGGCTCTGGGGCCAACGTCCTGACTTTC.

This clonotype showed up many times. The CDR3 protein is CASSLANYSPLHF. In nucleotides, the CDR3 is TGTGCCAGCAGTTTAGCGAATTATTCACCCCTCCACTTT. V is TRBV12-3 or TRBV12-4 and J is TRBJ1-6; D is undetermined. V was shortened by 0 bases and J by 8 bases, with 5 bases between the two germline ends. The CDR3 is 13 amino acids.

This clonotype occurred many times. The chain recombines TRBV7-9 with TRBJ2-7; weak D call: TRBD1 (5 bases). This CDR3 region has 14 residues. In germline, CDR1 is SEHNR, CDR2 FQNEAQ (reference sequence). Trimming removed 0 bases from V and 4 bases from J, with 10 bases in between. The chain's CDR3 is CASSLAPGLYEQYF. CDR3 bases: TGTGCCAGCAGCTTAGCACCAGGGCTTTACGAGCAGTACTTC.

This clonotype was observed at least ten times. The chain carries TRBV2 and TRBJ2-5, with 8 bases that match TRBD2. The V segment lost 3 bases and the J segment 4 bases; nucleotides outside the gene matches: 7. Germline-derived CDR1 and CDR2 are SNHLY and FYNNEI. The CDR3 is 15 residues long. CDR3 in amino acids: CASSEAGGARETQYF. CDR3 coding DNA: TGTGCCAGCAGTGAGGCCGGGGGGGCCCGAGAGACCCAGTACTTC.